The entry below describes one T cell receptor (beta chain). This table comes from immunoSEQ multiplex PCR, and its TCRdb copy is limited to in-frame clones, with some not included. The repertoire consists of approximately 670,000 clones, with 85% to 90% occurring once and the leading ten covering approximately 0.25%. The data belong to a study of blood T cell repertoires in COVID-19. The ends were cut back, 3 bases at V and 3 bases at J, with 17 bases in the middle. Germline loops: CDR1 MNHEY, CDR2 SMNVEV (reference sequence). CDR3 length equals 16 residues. The V gene is TRBV27, the J gene TRBJ1-2; D might be TRBD1 (5 bases). This TCR was recovered from a young woman with acute or convalescent COVID-19. Sequencing was performed on peripheral blood. The CDR3 loop is CASSFLTVDSYYGYTF. Written as DNA, the CDR3 is TGTGCCAGCAGTTTCTTAACCGTCGACAGCTACTATGGCTACACCTTC.